The rows below give T cell receptor beta chains drawn from one sample of a study of PD-1 blockade in mismatch repair-deficient tumors. Assay: immunoSEQ multiplex PCR; the TCRdb copy retains only in-frame clones and omits some. The sample carries tens of thousands of clones, approximately 89% recorded once. The sequencing here drew on peripheral blood, taken 52 weeks after starting pembrolizumab. Every receptor here comes from an adult with mismatch repair-deficient cancer. Both conserved end residues are part of each CDR3.

V: TRBV6-5
J: TRBJ2-3
CDR3: CASSWGPATDTQYF

V: TRBV14
J: TRBJ2-7
CDR3: CASSPYRGYSYEQYF

V: TRBV7-9
J: TRBJ1-5
CDR3: CASSFGGAGQPQHF

V: TRBV28
J: TRBJ2-5
CDR3: CASTPALGPHQETQYF

V: TRBV19
J: TRBJ2-2
CDR3: CARTDRATSGNTGELFF

V: TRBV4-3
J: TRBJ1-1
CDR3: CASSQGKGPTEAFF

V: TRBV29-1
J: TRBJ2-7
CDR3: CSVEGKSREQYF

V: TRBV25-1
J: TRBJ1-2
CDR3: CASNSGTGGGYGYTF

V: TRBV10-3
J: TRBJ2-2
CDR3: CASRDRVQGVTTGELFF

V: TRBV27
J: TRBJ2-3
CDR3: CASSDTSRGAFTQYF

V: TRBV6-4
J: TRBJ2-3
CDR3: CASSDGLAGDTQYF

V: TRBV27
J: TRBJ2-5
CDR3: CASSRYINRVETQYF

V: TRBV11-2
J: TRBJ2-7
CDR3: CASGGSWDRNSYEQYF

V: TRBV7-9
J: TRBJ2-7
CDR3: CASSLGRTVTYEQYF

V: TRBV7-9
J: TRBJ2-1
CDR3: CASSLTLARAYNEQFF

V: TRBV13
J: TRBJ1-2
CDR3: CASSLGASYGYTF

V: TRBV11-3
J: TRBJ2-7
CDR3: CASSWGSNYEQYF

V: TRBV5-4
J: TRBJ2-2
CDR3: CASSLYRNPGELFF

V: TRBV11-3
J: TRBJ2-7
CDR3: CASSRGQGARVYEQYF

V: TRBV25-1
J: TRBJ1-2
CDR3: CASSESDRPYGYTF

V: TRBV5-4
J: TRBJ2-2
CDR3: CASSPGLVGTGELFF

V: TRBV27
J: TRBJ2-7
CDR3: CASSKSVISYEQYF

V: TRBV2
J: TRBJ2-5
CDR3: CASSVGAGGRETQYF

V: TRBV7-9
J: TRBJ2-1
CDR3: CASELASSSYNEQFF

V: TRBV30
J: TRBJ2-1
CDR3: CAWSSGLGVLDEQFF

V: TRBV6-4
J: TRBJ2-1
CDR3: CASSDSIGYSSYNEQFF

V: TRBV5-6
J: TRBJ2-1
CDR3: CASSTGLASYNEQFF

V: TRBV6-5
J: TRBJ2-5
CDR3: CASTHSAYQETQYF

V: TRBV2
J: TRBJ2-2
CDR3: CASRREGHNTGELFF

V: TRBV29-1
J: TRBJ2-1
CDR3: CSVEDPASATLYNEQFF

V: TRBV2
J: TRBJ1-2
CDR3: CASSQYPPRAGYGYTF

V: TRBV11-2
J: TRBJ2-7
CDR3: CASSSRTVSYEQYF

V: TRBV10-1
J: TRBJ2-4
CDR3: CASSADRSAKNIQYF

V: TRBV5-4
J: TRBJ2-1
CDR3: CASSFTGVGEQFF

V: TRBV11-2
J: TRBJ2-6
CDR3: CASRRPGQGISGANVLTF

V: TRBV7-9
J: TRBJ1-2
CDR3: CASSFGGQINYGYTF

V: TRBV11-2
J: TRBJ2-2
CDR3: CASSLGLAGVRKTGELFF

V: TRBV19
J: TRBJ2-1
CDR3: CASSLSRSSYNEQFF

V: TRBV11-3
J: TRBJ2-5
CDR3: CASSTEGFSDRKETQYF

V: TRBV7-2
J: TRBJ1-1
CDR3: CASLKNVNTEAFF

V: TRBV30
J: TRBJ2-7
CDR3: CAWGPTTPYVQYF

V: TRBV6-5
J: TRBJ2-7
CDR3: CASSKRGLASYEQYF

V: TRBV6-5
J: TRBJ2-3
CDR3: CATGRQGTDTQYF

V: TRBV19
J: TRBJ1-1
CDR3: CASSIGDRGNTEAFF

V: TRBV10-2
J: TRBJ1-5
CDR3: CASAPVRDQPQHF

V: TRBV6-6
J: TRBJ1-2
CDR3: CASNDPGASLHGYTF